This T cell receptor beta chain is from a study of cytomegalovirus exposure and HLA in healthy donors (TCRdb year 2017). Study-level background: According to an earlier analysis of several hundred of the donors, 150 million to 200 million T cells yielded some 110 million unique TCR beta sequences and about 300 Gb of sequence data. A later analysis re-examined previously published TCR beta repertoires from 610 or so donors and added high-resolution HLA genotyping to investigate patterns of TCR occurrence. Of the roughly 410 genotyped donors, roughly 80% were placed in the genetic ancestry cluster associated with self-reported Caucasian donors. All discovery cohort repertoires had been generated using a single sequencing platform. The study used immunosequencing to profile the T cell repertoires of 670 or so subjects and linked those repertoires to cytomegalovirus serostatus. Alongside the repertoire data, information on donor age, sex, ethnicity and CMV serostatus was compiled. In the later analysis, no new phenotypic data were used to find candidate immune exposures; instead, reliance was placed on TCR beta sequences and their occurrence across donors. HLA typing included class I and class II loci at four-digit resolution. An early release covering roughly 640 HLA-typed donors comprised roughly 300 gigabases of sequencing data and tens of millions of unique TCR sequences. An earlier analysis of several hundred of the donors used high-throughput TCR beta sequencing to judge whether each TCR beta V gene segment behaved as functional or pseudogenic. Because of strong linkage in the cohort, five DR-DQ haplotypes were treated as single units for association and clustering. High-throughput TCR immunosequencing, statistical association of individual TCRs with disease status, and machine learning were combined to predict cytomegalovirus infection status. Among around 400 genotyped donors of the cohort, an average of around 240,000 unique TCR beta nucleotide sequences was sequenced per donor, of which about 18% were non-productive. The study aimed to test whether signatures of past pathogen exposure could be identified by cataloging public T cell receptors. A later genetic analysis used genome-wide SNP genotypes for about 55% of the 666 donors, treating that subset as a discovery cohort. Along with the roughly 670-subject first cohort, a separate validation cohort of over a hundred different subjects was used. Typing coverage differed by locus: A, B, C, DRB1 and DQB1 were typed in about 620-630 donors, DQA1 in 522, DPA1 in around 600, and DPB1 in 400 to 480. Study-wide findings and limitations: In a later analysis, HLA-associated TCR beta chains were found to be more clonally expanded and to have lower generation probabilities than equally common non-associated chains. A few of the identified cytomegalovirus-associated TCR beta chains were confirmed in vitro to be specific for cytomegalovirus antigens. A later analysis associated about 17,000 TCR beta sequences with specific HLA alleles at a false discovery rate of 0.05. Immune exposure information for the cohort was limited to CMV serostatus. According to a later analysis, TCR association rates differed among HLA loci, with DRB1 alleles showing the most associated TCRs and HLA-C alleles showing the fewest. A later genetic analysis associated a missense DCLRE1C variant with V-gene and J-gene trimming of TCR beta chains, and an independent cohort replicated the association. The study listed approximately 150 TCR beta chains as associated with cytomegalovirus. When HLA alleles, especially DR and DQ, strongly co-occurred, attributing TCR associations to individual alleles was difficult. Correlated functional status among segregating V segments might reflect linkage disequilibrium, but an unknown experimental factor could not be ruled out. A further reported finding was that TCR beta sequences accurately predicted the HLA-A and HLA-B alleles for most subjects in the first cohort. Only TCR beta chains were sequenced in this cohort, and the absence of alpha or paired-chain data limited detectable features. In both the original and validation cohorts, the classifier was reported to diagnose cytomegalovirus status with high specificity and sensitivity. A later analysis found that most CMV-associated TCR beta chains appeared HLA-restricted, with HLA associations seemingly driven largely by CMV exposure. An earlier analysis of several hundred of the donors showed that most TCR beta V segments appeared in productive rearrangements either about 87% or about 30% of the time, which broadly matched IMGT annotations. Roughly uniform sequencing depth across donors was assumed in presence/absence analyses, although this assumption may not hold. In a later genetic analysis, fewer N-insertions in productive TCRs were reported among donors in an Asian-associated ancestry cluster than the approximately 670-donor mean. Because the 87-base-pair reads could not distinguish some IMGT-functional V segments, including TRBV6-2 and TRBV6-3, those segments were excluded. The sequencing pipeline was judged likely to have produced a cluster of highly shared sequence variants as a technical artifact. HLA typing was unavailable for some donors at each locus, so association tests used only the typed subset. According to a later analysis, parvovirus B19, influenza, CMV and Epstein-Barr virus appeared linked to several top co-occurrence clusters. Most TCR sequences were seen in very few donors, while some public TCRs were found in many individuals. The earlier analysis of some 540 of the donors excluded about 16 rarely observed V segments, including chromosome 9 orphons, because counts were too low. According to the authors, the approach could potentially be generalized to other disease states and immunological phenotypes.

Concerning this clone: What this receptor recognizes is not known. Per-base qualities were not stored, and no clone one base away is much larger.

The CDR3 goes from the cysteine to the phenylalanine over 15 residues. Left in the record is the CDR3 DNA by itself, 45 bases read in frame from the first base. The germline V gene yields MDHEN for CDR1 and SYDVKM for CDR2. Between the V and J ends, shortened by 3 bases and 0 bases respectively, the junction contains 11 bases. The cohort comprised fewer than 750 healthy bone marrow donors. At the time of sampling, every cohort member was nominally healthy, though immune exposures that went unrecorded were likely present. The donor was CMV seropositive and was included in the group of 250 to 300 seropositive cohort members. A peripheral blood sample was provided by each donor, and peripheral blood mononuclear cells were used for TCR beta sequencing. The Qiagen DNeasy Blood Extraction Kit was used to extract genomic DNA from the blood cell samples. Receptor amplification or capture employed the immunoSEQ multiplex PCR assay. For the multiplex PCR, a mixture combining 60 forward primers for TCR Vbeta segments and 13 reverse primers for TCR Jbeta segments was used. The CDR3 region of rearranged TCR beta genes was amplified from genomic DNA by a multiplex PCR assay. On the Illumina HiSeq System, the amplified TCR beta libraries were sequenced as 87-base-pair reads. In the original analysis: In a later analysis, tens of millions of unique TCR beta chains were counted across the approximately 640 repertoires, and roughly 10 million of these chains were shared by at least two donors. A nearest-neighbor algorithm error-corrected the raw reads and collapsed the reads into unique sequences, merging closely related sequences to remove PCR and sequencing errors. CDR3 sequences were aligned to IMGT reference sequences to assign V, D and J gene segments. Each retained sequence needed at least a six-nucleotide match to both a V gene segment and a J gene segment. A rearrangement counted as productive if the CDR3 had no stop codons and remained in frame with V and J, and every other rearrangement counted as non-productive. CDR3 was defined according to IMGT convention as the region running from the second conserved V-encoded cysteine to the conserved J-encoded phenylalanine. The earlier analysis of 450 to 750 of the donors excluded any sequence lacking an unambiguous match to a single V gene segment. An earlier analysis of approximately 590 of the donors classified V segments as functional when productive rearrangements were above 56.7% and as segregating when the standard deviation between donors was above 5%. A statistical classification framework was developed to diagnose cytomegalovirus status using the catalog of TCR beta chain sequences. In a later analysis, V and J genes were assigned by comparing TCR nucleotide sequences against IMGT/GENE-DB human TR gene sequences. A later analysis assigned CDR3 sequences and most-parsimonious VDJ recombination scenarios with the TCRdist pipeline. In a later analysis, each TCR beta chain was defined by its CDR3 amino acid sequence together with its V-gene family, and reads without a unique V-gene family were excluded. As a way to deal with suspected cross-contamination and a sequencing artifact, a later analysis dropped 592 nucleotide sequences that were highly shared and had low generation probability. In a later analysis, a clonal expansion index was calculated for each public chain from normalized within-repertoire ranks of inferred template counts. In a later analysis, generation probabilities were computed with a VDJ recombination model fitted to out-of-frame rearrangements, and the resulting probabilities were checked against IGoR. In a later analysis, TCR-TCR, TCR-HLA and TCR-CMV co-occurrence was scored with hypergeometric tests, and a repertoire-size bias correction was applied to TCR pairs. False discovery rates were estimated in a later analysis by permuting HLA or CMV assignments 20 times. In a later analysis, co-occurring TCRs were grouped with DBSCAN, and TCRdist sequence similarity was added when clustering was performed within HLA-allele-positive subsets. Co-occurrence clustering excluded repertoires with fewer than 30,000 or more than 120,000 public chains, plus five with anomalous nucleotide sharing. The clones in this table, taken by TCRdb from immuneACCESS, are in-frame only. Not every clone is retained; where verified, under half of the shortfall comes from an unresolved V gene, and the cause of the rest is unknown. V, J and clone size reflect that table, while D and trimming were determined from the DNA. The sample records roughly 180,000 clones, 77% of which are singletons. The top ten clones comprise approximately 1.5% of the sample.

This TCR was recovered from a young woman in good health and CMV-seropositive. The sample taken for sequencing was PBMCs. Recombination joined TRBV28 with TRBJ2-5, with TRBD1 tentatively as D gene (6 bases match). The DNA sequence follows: TGTGCCAGCAGTTTCTACAGGGACCACCAAGAGACCCAGTACTTC. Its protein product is CASSFYRDHQETQYF.